The sequence of this T cell receptor (beta chain) was determined in a study of blood T cell repertoires in COVID-19. Sequencing used immunoSEQ multiplex PCR; TCRdb keeps in-frame clones, though not all of them. The repertoire holds roughly 460,000 clones, with over 85% as singletons. The sequencing input was peripheral blood. The receptor was derived from a man between 18 and 35 years old with COVID-19, enrolled during active disease.

CDR3 nucleotide sequence: TGTGCCACCGGAGCGGGAGCATACAATGAGCAGTTCTTC. Translating gives CATGAGAYNEQFF. The chain uses TRBV2 and TRBJ2-1, with 8 bases fitting TRBD2. The germline CDR1 and CDR2 sequences are SNHLY and FYNNEI. The V and J ends lost 10 bases and 4 bases, in that order; junction bases with no gene match: 6. The CDR3 is 13 residues long.